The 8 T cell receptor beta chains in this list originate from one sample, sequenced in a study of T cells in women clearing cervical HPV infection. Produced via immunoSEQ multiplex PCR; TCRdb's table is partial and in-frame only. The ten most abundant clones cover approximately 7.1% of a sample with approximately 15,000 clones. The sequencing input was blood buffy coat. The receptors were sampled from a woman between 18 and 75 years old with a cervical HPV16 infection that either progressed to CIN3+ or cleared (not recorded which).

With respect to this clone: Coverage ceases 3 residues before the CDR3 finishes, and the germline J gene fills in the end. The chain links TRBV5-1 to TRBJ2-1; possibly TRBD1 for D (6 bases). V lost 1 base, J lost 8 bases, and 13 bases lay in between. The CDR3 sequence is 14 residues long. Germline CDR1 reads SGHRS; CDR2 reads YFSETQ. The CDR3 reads CASSLTGSDDEQFF. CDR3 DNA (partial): TGCGCCAGCAGCTTGACAGGGTCGGACGATGAG.

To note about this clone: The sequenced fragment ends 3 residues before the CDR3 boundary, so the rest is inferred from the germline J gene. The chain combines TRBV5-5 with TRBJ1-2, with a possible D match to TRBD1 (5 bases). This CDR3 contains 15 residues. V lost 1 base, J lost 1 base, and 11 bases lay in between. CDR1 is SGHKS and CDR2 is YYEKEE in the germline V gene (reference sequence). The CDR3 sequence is CASSLYGDSNYGYTF. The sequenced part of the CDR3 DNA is TGTGCCAGCAGCTTGTACGGCGACAGTAACTATGGC.

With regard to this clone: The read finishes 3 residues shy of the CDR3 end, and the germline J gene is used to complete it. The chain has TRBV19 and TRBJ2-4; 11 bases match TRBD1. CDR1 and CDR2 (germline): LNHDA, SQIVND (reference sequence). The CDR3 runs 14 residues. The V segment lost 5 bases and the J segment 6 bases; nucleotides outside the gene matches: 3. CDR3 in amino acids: CASSPGTGGNIQYF. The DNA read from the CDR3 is TGTGCCAGTAGTCCCGGGACAGGGGGAAACATT.

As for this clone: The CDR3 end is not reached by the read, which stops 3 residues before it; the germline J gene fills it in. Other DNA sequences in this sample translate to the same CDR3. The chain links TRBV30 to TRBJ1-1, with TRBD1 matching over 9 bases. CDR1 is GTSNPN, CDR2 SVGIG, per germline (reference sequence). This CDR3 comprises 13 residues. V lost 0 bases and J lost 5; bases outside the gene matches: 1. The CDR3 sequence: CAWSVTGGTEAFF. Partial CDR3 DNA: TGTGCCTGGAGTGTGACAGGGGGTACTGAA.

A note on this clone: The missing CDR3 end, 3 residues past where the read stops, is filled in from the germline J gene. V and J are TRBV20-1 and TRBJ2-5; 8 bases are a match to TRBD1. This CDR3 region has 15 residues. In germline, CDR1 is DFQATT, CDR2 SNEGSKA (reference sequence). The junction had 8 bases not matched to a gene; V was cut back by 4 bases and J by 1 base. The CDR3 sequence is CSATGQGVRQETQYF. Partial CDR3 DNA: TGCAGTGCTACCGGACAGGGAGTACGCCAAGAGACC.

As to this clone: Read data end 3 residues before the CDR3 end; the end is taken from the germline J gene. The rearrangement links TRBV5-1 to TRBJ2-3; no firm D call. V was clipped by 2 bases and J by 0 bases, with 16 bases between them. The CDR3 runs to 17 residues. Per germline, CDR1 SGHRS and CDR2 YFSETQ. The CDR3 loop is CASSLTGGGVSTDTQYF. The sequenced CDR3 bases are TGCGCCAGCAGCTTAACGGGTGGCGGCGTTAGCACAGATACG.

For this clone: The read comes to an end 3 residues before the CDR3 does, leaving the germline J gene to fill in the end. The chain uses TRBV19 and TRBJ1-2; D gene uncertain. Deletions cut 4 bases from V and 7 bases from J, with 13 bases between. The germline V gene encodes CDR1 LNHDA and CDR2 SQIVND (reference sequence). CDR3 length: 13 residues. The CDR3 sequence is CASSNTARSGYTF. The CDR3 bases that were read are TGTGCCAGTAGTAACACTGCTAGGAGTGGC.

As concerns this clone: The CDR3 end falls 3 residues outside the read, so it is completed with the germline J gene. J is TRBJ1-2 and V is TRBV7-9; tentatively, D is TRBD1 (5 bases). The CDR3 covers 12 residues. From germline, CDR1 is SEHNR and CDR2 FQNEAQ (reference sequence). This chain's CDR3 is CASSRDSGGYTF. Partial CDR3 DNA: TGTGCCAGCAGCCGGGACTCCGGAGGC.